This TCR beta chain was recovered during a study of metastatic and nonmetastatic thyroid tumors. Germline V lookup: CDR1 MNHNS, CDR2 SASEGT. The V and J ends lost 2 bases and 5 bases respectively, with 12 bases between them. This CDR3 has 15 amino acids. From the PCR reads, TCRdb re-called clones with MiXCR. The repertoire holds fewer than 15,000 clones, roughly 12% seen once, with roughly 15% in the top ten. This clone occurred a few times. None of the patients had undergone any treatment ahead of thyroid surgery. The sequencing input was blood. The source is a female donor with papillary thyroid cancer or a benign thyroid nodule (not recorded which). Some clones in this sample may be carry-over from other donors' samples. The chain is built from TRBV6-1 and TRBJ2-2; D unresolved. The CDR3 DNA reads TGTGCCAGCAGTGAACGTCATAGTCTAACCGGGGAGCTGTTTTTT. It translates to CASSERHSLTGELFF.